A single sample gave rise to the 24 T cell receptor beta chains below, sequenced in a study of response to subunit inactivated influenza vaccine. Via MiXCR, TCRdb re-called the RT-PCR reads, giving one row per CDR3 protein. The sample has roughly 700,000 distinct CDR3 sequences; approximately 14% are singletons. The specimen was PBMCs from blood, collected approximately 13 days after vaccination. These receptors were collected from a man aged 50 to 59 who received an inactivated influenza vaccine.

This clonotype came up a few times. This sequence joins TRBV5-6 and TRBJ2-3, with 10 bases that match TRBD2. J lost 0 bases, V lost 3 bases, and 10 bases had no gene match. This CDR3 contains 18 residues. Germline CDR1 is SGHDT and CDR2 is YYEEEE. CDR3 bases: TGTGCCAGCAGCTGGGGACAGACTAGCGGGTTAAGCACAGATACGCAGTATTTT. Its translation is CASSWGQTSGLSTDTQYF.

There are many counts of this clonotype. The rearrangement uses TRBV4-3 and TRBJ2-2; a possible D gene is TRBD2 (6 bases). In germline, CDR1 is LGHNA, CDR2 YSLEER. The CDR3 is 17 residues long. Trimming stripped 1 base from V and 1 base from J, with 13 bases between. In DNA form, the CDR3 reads TGCGCCAGCAGCCAAGTCTGGCAGGGACTGAACACCGGGGAGCTGTTTTTT. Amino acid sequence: CASSQVWQGLNTGELFF.

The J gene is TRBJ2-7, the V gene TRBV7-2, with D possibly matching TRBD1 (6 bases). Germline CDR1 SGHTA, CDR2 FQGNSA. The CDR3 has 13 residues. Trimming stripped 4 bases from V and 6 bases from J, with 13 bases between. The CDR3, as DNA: TGTGCCAGCAGCTCTTGGACAGCCCCCGAGCAGTACTTC. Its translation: CASSSWTAPEQYF.

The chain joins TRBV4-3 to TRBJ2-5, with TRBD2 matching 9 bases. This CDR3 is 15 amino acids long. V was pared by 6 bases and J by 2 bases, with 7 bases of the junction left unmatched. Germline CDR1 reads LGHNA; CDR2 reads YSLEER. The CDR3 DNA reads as TGCGCCAGCAGTTGGGCGGGGGGGACACAAGAGACCCAGTACTTC. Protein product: CASSWAGGTQETQYF.

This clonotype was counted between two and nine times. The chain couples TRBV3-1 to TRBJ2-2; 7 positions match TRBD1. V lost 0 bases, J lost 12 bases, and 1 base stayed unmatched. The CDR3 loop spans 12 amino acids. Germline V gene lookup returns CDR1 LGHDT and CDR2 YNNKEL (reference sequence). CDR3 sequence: CASSQETGKLFF. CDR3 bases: TGTGCCAGCAGCCAAGAGACAGGGAAGCTGTTTTTT. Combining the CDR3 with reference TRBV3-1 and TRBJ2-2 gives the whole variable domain DTAVSQTPKYLVTQMGNDKSIKCEQNLGHDTMYWYKQDSKKFLKIMFSYNNKELIINETVPNRFSPKSPDKAHLNLHINSLELGDSAVYFCASSQETGKLFFGEGSRLTVL.

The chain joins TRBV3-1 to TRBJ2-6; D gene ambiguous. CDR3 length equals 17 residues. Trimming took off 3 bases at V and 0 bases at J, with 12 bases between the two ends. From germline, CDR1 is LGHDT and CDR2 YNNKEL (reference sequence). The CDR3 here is CASSQSTLDSGANVLTF. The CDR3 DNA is TGTGCCAGCAGCCAGAGCACACTCGACTCTGGGGCCAACGTCCTGACTTTC.

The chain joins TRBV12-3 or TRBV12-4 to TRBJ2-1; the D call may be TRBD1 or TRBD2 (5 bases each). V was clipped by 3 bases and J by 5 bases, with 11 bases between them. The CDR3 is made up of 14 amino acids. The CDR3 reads CASSFNGADNEQFF. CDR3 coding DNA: TGTGCCAGCAGTTTTAACGGGGCCGACAATGAGCAGTTCTTC.

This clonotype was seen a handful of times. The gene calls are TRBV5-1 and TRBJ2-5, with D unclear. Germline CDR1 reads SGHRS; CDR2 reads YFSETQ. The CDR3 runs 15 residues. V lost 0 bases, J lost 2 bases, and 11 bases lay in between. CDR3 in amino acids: CASSLEGPTQETQYF. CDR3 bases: TGCGCCAGCAGCTTGGAAGGACCAACACAAGAGACCCAGTACTTC.

CDR3 in amino acids: CASSSTSGRGSEQYF. The DNA for the CDR3 is TGCGCCAGCAGCTCGACTAGCGGGAGGGGTAGCGAGCAGTACTTC. The chain has TRBV5-1 and TRBJ2-7, with 14 bases that match TRBD2. The J segment lost 6 bases and the V segment lost 3 bases, leaving 5 bases of the junction unmatched. CDR1 and CDR2 from the germline V gene are SGHRS and YFSETQ. The length of the CDR3 is 15 residues.

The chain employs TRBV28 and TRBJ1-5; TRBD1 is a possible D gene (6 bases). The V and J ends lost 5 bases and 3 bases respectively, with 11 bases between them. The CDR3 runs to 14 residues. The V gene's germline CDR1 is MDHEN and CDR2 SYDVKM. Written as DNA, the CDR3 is TGTGCCAGCAGTCTCCGGACAGTCAATCAGCCCCAGCATTTT. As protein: CASSLRTVNQPQHF.

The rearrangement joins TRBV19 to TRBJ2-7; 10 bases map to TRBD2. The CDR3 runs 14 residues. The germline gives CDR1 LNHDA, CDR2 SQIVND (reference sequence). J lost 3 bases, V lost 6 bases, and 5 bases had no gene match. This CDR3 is CASRRTSGNYEQYF. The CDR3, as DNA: TGTGCCAGTAGACGGACTAGCGGAAACTACGAGCAGTACTTC.

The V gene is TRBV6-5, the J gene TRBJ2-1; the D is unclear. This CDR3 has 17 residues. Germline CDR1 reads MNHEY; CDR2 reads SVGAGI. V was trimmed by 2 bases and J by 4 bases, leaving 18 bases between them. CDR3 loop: CASSYASENPGYNEQFF. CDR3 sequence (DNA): TGTGCCAGCAGTTACGCATCAGAAAATCCCGGATACAATGAGCAGTTCTTC.

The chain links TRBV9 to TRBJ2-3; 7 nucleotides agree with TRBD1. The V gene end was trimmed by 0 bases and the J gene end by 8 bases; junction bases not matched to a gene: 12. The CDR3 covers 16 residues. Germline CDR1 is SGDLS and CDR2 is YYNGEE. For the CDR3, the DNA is TGTGCCAGCAGCGTAGGAACTGGACAGGCGAGTGGTACGCAGTATTTT. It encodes CASSVGTGQASGTQYF.

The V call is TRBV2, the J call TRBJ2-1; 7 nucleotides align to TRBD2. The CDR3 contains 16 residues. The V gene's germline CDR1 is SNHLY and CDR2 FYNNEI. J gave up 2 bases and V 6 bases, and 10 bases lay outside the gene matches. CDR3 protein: CASRGFAGVTYNEQFF. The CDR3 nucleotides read TGTGCCAGCAGGGGGTTCGCGGGAGTGACCTACAATGAGCAGTTCTTC.

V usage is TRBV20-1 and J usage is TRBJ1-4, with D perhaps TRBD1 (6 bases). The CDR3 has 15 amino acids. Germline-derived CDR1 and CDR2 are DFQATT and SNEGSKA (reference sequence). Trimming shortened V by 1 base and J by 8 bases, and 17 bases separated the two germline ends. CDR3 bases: TGCAGTGCTAGAGTTGGGCAGGGGATTCGAGAAAAACTGTTTTTT. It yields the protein CSARVGQGIREKLFF.

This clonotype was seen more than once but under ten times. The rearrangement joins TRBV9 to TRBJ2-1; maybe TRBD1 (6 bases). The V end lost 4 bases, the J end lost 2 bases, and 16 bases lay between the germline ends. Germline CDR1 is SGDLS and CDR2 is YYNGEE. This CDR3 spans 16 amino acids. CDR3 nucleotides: TGTGCCAGCAGCTCTGGGAACAGGGTTCCCTACAATGAGCAGTTCTTC. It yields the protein CASSSGNRVPYNEQFF. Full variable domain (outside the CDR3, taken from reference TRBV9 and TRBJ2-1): DSGVTQTPKHLITATGQRVTLRCSPRSGDLSVYWYQQSLDQGLQFLIQYYNGEERAKGNILERFSAQQFPDLHSELNLSSLELGDSALYFCASSSGNRVPYNEQFFGPGTRLTVL.

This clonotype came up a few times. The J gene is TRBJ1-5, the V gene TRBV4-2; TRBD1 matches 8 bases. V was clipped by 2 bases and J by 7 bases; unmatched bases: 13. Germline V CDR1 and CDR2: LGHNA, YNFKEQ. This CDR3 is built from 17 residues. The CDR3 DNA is TGTGCCAGCAGCCAAAAGACAGGGGAGGCCTACAGACAGCCCCAGCATTTT. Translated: CASSQKTGEAYRQPQHF.

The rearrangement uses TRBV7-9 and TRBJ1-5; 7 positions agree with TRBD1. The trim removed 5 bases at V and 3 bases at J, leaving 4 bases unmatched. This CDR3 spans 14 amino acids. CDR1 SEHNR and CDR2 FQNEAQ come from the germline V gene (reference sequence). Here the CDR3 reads CASSRQGTNQPQHF. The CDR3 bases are TGTGCCAGCAGCCGACAGGGCACCAATCAGCCCCAGCATTTT.

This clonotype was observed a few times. DNA for the CDR3: TGCAGTGCTAGACACAGGGGGCGGGGCACTGAAGCTTTCTTT. Protein sequence: CSARHRGRGTEAFF. The chain recombines TRBV20-1 with TRBJ1-1; 9 bases line up with TRBD1. From germline, CDR1 is DFQATT and CDR2 SNEGSKA (reference sequence). The CDR3 consists of 14 residues. Trimming at V came to 2 bases and at J to 4 bases, leaving 5 bases not matched to a gene.

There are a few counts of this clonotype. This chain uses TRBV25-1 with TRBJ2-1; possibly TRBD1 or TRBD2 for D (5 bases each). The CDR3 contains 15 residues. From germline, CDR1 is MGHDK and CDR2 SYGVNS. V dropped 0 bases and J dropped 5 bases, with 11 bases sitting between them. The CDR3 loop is CASSEYYGDHNEQFF. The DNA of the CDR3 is TGTGCCAGCAGTGAATATTACGGGGACCACAATGAGCAGTTCTTC.

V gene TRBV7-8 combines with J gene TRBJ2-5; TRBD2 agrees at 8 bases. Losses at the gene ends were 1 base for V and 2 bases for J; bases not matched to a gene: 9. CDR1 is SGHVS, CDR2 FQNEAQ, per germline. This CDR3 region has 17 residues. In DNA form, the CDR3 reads TGTGCCAGCAGCTTAGAGGGAGCGGGAGAAGTTCAAGAGACCCAGTACTTC. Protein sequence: CASSLEGAGEVQETQYF. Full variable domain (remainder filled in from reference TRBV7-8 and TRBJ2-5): GAGVSQSPRYKVAKRGQDVALRCDPISGHVSLFWYQQALGQGPEFLTYFQNEAQLDKSGLPSDRFFAERPEGSVSTLKIQRTQQEDSAVYLCASSLEGAGEVQETQYFGPGTRLLVL.

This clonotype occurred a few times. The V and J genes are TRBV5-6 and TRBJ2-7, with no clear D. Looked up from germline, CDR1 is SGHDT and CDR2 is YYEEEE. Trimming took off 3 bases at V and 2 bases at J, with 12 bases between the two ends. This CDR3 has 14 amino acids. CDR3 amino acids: CASSSVVGPYEQYF. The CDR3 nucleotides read TGTGCCAGCAGCTCGGTTGTGGGTCCCTACGAGCAGTACTTC.

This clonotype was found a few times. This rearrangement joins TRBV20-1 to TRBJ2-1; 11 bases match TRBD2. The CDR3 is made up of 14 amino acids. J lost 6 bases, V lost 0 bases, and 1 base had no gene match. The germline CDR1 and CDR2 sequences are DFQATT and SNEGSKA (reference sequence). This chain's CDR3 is CSARDSGGVNEQFF. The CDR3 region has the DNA TGCAGTGCTAGAGATAGCGGGGGGGTCAATGAGCAGTTCTTC.

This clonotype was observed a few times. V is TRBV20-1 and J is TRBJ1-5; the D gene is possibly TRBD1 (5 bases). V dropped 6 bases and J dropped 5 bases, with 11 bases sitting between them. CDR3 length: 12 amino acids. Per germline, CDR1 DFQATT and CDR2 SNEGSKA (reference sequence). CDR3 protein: CSAGREDQPQHF. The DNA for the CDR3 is TGCAGTGCCGGCAGGGAGGATCAGCCCCAGCATTTT.